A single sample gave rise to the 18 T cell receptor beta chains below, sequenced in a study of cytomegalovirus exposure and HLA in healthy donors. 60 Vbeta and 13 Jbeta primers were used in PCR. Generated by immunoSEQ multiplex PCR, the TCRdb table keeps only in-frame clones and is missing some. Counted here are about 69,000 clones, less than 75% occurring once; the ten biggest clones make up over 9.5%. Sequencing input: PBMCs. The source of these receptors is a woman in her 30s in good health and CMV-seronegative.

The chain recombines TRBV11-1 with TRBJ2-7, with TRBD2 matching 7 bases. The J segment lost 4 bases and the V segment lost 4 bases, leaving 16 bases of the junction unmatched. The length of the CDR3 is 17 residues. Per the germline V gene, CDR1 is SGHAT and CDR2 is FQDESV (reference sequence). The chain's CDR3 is CASSSVDMGGSRYEQYF. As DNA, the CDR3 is TGTGCCAGCAGCTCTGTGGATATGGGAGGGTCAAGGTACGAGCAGTACTTC.

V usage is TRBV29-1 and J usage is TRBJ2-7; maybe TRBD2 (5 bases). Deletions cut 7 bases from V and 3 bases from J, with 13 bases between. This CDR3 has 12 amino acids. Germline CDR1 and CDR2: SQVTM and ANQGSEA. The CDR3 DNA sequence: TGCAGCGGGAAGGACTCGGACTACGAGCAGTACTTC. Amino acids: CSGKDSDYEQYF.

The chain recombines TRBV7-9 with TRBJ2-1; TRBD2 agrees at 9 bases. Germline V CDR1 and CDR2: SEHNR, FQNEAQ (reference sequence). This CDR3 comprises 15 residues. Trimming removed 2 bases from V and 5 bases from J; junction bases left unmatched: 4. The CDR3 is CASSLYRGGDNEQFF. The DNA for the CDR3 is TGTGCCAGCAGCTTATATCGCGGGGGGGACAATGAGCAGTTCTTC.

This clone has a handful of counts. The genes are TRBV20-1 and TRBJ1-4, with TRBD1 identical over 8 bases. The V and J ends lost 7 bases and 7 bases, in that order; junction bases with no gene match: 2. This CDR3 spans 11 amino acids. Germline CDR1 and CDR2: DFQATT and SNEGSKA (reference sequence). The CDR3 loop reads CSGQGAEKLFF. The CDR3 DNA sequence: TGCAGTGGGCAGGGGGCTGAAAAACTGTTTTTT.

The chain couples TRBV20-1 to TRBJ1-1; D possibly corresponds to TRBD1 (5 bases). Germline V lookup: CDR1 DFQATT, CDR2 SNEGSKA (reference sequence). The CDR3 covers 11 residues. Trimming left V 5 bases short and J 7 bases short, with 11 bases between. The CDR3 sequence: CSAVFRGEAFF. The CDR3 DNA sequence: TGCAGTGCTGTTTTTAGGGGTGAAGCTTTCTTT.

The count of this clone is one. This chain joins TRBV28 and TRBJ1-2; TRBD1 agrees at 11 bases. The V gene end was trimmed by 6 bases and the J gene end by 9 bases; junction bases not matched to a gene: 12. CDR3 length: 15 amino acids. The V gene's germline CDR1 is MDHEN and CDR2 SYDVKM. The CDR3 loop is CASSAPGTGGKSYTF. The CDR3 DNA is TGTGCCAGCAGCGCACCCGGGACAGGGGGTAAGAGCTACACCTTC.

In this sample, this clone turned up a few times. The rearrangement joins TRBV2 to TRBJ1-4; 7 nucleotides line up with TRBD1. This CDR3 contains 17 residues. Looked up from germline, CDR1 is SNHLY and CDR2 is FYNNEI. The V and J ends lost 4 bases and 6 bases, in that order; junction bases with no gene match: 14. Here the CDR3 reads CASSGTTGIPVDEKLFF. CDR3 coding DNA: TGTGCCAGCAGTGGGACGACAGGGATCCCAGTGGATGAAAAACTGTTTTTT.

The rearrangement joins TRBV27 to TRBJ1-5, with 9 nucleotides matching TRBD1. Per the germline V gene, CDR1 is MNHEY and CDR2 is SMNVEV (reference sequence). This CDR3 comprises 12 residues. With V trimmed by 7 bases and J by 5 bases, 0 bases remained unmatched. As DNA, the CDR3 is TGTGCCAGCAACAGGGGGCATCAGCCCCAGCATTTT. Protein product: CASNRGHQPQHF.

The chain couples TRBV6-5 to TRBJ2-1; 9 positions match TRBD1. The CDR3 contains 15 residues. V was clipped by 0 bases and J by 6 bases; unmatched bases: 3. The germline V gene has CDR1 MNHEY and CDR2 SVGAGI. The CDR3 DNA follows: TGTGCCAGCAGTTACTCGGTGACAGGGGGCAATGAGCAGTTCTTC. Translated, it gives CASSYSVTGGNEQFF.

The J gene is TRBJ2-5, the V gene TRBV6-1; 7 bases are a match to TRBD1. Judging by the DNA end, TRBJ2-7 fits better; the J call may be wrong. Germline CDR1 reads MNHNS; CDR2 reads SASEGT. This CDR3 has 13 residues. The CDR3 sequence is CASLRQGNYEQYF. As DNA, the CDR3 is TGTGCCAGCTTACGACAGGGTAACTACGAGCAGTACTTC.

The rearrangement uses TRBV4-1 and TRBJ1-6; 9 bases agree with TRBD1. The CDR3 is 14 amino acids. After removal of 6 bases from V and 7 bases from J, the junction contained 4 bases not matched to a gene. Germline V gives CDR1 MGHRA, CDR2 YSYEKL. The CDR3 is CASSSGQGNSPLHF. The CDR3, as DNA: TGCGCCAGCAGTTCCGGACAGGGGAATTCACCCCTCCACTTT.

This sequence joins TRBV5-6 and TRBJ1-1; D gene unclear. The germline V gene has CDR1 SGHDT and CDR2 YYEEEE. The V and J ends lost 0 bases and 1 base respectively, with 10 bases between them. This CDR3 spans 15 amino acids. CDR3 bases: TGTGCCAGCAGCTTGGTGGGGAGACCGAACACTGAAGCTTTCTTT. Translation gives CASSLVGRPNTEAFF.

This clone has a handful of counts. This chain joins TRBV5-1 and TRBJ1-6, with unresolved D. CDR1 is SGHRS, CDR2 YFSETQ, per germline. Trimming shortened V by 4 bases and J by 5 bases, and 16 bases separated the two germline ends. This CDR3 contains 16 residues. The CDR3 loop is CASSPGSVRNNSPLHF. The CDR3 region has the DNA TGCGCCAGCAGCCCTGGATCTGTCAGGAATAATTCACCCCTCCACTTT.

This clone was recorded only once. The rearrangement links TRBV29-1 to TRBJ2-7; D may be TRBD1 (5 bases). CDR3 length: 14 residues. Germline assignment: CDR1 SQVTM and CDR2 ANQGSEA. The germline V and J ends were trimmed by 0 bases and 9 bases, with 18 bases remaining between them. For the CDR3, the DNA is TGCAGCGTTGAAGAGGGCCCCAGGGTAACGGGGCAGTACTTC. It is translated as CSVEEGPRVTGQYF.

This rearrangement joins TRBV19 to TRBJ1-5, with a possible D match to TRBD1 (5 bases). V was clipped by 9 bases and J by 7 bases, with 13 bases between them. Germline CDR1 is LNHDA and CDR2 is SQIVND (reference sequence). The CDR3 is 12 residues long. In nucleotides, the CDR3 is TGTGCCAGCGGTACCGGGGGACAGCCCCAGCATTTT. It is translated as CASGTGGQPQHF.

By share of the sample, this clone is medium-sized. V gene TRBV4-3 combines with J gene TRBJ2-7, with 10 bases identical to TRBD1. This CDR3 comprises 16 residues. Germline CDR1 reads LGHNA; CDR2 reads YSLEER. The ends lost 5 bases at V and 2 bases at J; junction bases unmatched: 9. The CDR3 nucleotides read TGCGCCAGCAGCTTCTCCGGGACAGGGGAAACCTACGAGCAGTACTTC. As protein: CASSFSGTGETYEQYF.

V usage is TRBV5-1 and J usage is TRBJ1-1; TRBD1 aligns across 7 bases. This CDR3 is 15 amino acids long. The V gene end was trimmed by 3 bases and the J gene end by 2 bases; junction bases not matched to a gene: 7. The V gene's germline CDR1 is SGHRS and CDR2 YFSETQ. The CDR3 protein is CASSSTGVGNTEAFF. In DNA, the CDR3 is TGCGCCAGCAGCTCAACAGGGGTCGGCAACACTGAAGCTTTCTTT.

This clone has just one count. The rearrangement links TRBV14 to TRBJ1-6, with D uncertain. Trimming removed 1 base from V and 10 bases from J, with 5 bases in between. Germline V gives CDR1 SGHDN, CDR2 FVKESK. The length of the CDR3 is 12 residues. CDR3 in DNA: TGTGCCAGCAGCCAAGTCCTCTCACCCCTCCACTTT. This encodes CASSQVLSPLHF. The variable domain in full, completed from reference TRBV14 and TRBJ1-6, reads EAGVTQFPSHSVIEKGQTVTLRCDPISGHDNLYWYRRVMGKEIKFLLHFVKESKQDESGMPNNRFLAERTGGTYSTLKVQPAELEDSGVYFCASSQVLSPLHFGNGTRLTVT.